These T cell receptor beta chains were read from a single sample in a study of blood T cell repertoires in COVID-19. Sequenced by immunoSEQ multiplex PCR; TCRdb stores in-frame clones only, minus some. The profile shows about 300,000 clones, about 88% of them singletons. Material: peripheral blood. Receptors were obtained from a human donor with COVID-19, enrolled during active disease. The donor label of this sample is uncertain. Both conserved end residues are part of each CDR3. Each record gives: D gene, clone size, J gene, V gene, CDR3 DNA, CDR3 protein. D genes are given only for firm matches. Clone sizes are given selectively: once, few, many, or a class where the clone is expanded.

d_gene: TRBD1; abundance: once; j_gene: TRBJ1-4; v_gene: TRBV19; CDR3nt: TGTGCCAGTAGAGACCCGGACAGGGGTAGTGAAAAACTGTTTTTT; CDR3aa: CASRDPDRGSEKLFF
d_gene: .; abundance: .; j_gene: TRBJ2-6; v_gene: TRBV30; CDR3nt: TGTGCCTGGAGTACGGGGGACTCTGGGGCCAACGTCCTGACTTTC; CDR3aa: CAWSTGDSGANVLTF
d_gene: .; abundance: few; j_gene: TRBJ2-2; v_gene: TRBV6-6; CDR3nt: TGTGCCAGCAACCCCCGGTCGACGAACACCGGGGAGCTGTTTTTT; CDR3aa: CASNPRSTNTGELFF
d_gene: .; abundance: .; j_gene: TRBJ2-7; v_gene: TRBV5-1; CDR3nt: TGCGCCAGCAGCTTCGACATCGGCTACGAGCAGTACTTC; CDR3aa: CASSFDIGYEQYF
d_gene: TRBD2; abundance: .; j_gene: TRBJ2-1; v_gene: TRBV4-2; CDR3nt: TGTGCCAGCAGCCAGTTACAATCGGAGGCGGGAGGGTTCCACAATGAGCAGTTCTTC; CDR3aa: CASSQLQSEAGGFHNEQFF
d_gene: .; abundance: .; j_gene: TRBJ2-3; v_gene: TRBV9; CDR3nt: TGTGCCAGCAGCGATCAGACAGACACAGATACGCAGTATTTT; CDR3aa: CASSDQTDTDTQYF
d_gene: .; abundance: .; j_gene: TRBJ2-5; v_gene: TRBV5-5; CDR3nt: TGTGCCAGCAGCTTGCCGGGAGAGGGAGAGACCCAGTACTTC; CDR3aa: CASSLPGEGETQYF
d_gene: .; abundance: .; j_gene: TRBJ1-4; v_gene: TRBV28; CDR3nt: TGTGCCAGCAGTGCTCAGGGGGAAAAACTGTTTTTT; CDR3aa: CASSAQGEKLFF
d_gene: .; abundance: once; j_gene: TRBJ1-2; v_gene: TRBV28; CDR3nt: TGTGCCAGCAGTGTTGGACGGGCGAGGGACTATGGCTACACCTTC; CDR3aa: CASSVGRARDYGYTF
d_gene: TRBD1; abundance: .; j_gene: TRBJ1-1; v_gene: TRBV24-1; CDR3nt: TGTGCCACCCGAGGGACAGGATCACAAGCTTTCTTT; CDR3aa: CATRGTGSQAFF
d_gene: TRBD1; abundance: .; j_gene: TRBJ1-4; v_gene: TRBV24-1; CDR3nt: TGTGCCACCAGTGAAAACAGGGGAACTAATGAAAAACTGTTTTTT; CDR3aa: CATSENRGTNEKLFF
d_gene: .; abundance: .; j_gene: TRBJ1-2; v_gene: TRBV7-9; CDR3nt: TGTGCCAGCAGCTTAGCCGACTCCTATGGCTACACCTTC; CDR3aa: CASSLADSYGYTF
d_gene: .; abundance: .; j_gene: TRBJ1-2; v_gene: TRBV3-1/TRBV3-2; CDR3nt: TGTGCCAGCAGCCAAGAGGCACGTCACTATGGCTACACCTTC; CDR3aa: CASSQEARHYGYTF
d_gene: .; abundance: .; j_gene: TRBJ2-7; v_gene: TRBV7-6; CDR3nt: TGTGCCAGCAGCTCCTCTAGTCCCTTCGGGTACTTC; CDR3aa: CASSSSSPFGYF
d_gene: TRBD2; abundance: .; j_gene: TRBJ2-3; v_gene: TRBV28; CDR3nt: TGTGCCAGCAGTTTAGGACTAGCGGGAGCAACAGATACGCAGTATTTT; CDR3aa: CASSLGLAGATDTQYF
d_gene: TRBD1; abundance: .; j_gene: TRBJ1-3; v_gene: TRBV18; CDR3nt: TGTGCCAGCTCACCCCTTCAGACAGGGGGCTCTGGAAACACCATATATTTT; CDR3aa: CASSPLQTGGSGNTIYF
d_gene: TRBD2; abundance: .; j_gene: TRBJ2-2; v_gene: TRBV19; CDR3nt: TGTGCCAGCAGCAGTCGCGGGGGGACCAACACCGGGGAGCTGTTTTTT; CDR3aa: CASSSRGGTNTGELFF
d_gene: TRBD1; abundance: .; j_gene: TRBJ2-2; v_gene: TRBV7-2; CDR3nt: TGTGCCAGCAGCATCGACAGGGGGCAGGGCACCGGGGAGCTGTTTTTT; CDR3aa: CASSIDRGQGTGELFF
d_gene: .; abundance: .; j_gene: TRBJ2-1; v_gene: TRBV27; CDR3nt: TGTGCCAGCAGTTCGGACTTCCTCTCCTACAATGAGCAGTTCTTC; CDR3aa: CASSSDFLSYNEQFF
d_gene: TRBD2; abundance: .; j_gene: TRBJ2-1; v_gene: TRBV5-1; CDR3nt: TGCGCCAGCAGCTTCGGCGGGAGCGGTGAGCAGTTCTTC; CDR3aa: CASSFGGSGEQFF
d_gene: .; abundance: once; j_gene: TRBJ2-3; v_gene: TRBV7-2; CDR3nt: TGTGCCAGCAGCACCAGACTCGCTCGCACAGATACGCAGTATTTT; CDR3aa: CASSTRLARTDTQYF
d_gene: TRBD2; abundance: .; j_gene: TRBJ2-3; v_gene: TRBV2; CDR3nt: TGTGCCAGCAAGCGGCGACTAGCGGAGTGGGGCACAGATACGCAGTATTTT; CDR3aa: CASKRRLAEWGTDTQYF
d_gene: .; abundance: .; j_gene: TRBJ2-2; v_gene: TRBV7-3; CDR3nt: TGTGCCAGCAGCTTGGCAGGGACGAACACCGGGGAGCTGTTTTTT; CDR3aa: CASSLAGTNTGELFF
d_gene: TRBD1; abundance: .; j_gene: TRBJ2-1; v_gene: TRBV6-5; CDR3nt: TGTGCCAGCAGTAGGAGGGGACAGGTCGACAATGAGCAGTTCTTC; CDR3aa: CASSRRGQVDNEQFF
d_gene: TRBD1; abundance: .; j_gene: TRBJ1-2; v_gene: TRBV6-5; CDR3nt: TGTGCCAGCAGCCGGGACAGCGACTATGGCTACACCTTC; CDR3aa: CASSRDSDYGYTF
d_gene: TRBD1; abundance: .; j_gene: TRBJ2-5; v_gene: TRBV5-1; CDR3nt: TGCGCCAGCAGCTTGATCCCCGGACAGGGACAAGAGACCCAGTACTTC; CDR3aa: CASSLIPGQGQETQYF
d_gene: TRBD2; abundance: .; j_gene: TRBJ2-7; v_gene: TRBV5-1; CDR3nt: TGCGCCAGCAGCTTGCGGGGGGTCTCCTACGAGCAGTACTTC; CDR3aa: CASSLRGVSYEQYF
d_gene: TRBD1; abundance: .; j_gene: TRBJ2-7; v_gene: TRBV25-1; CDR3nt: TGTGCCAGCGCAACAGGGGTCTACGAGCAGTACTTC; CDR3aa: CASATGVYEQYF
d_gene: TRBD2; abundance: .; j_gene: TRBJ2-2; v_gene: TRBV18; CDR3nt: TGTGCCAGCTCACCTTCTACTAGCGGGTACACCGGGGAGCTGTTTTTT; CDR3aa: CASSPSTSGYTGELFF
d_gene: .; abundance: few; j_gene: TRBJ2-7; v_gene: TRBV28; CDR3nt: TGTGCCAGCAGTCCTCCTGGTGGTGGGGCCAGGCCGAGCTCCTACGAGCAGTACTTC; CDR3aa: CASSPPGGGARPSSYEQYF
d_gene: .; abundance: few; j_gene: TRBJ2-7; v_gene: TRBV20-1; CDR3nt: TGCAGTGCTAGAGATGGGAGACAGCAGTACTTC; CDR3aa: CSARDGRQQYF
d_gene: TRBD1; abundance: .; j_gene: TRBJ1-4; v_gene: TRBV3-1/TRBV3-2; CDR3nt: TGTGCCAGCAGCCAGTTTTACAGGGGGCCTGGTAATGAAAAACTGTTTTTT; CDR3aa: CASSQFYRGPGNEKLFF
d_gene: TRBD2; abundance: .; j_gene: TRBJ2-3; v_gene: TRBV14; CDR3nt: TGTGCCAGCAGCCAAGCCCTAGCGGGAGGACGAGATACGCAGTATTTT; CDR3aa: CASSQALAGGRDTQYF
d_gene: .; abundance: .; j_gene: TRBJ2-7; v_gene: TRBV28; CDR3nt: TGTGCCAGCAGCCCCCGGACAGAAAAGTCCGAGCAGTACTTC; CDR3aa: CASSPRTEKSEQYF
d_gene: .; abundance: .; j_gene: TRBJ1-4; v_gene: TRBV25-1; CDR3nt: TGTGCCAGCAGTTCAGACAGAACTAATGAAAAACTGTTTTTT; CDR3aa: CASSSDRTNEKLFF
d_gene: .; abundance: .; j_gene: TRBJ1-2; v_gene: TRBV30; CDR3nt: TGTGCCTGGAGGGCGGGGGTTGGTGGCTACACCTTC; CDR3aa: CAWRAGVGGYTF
d_gene: TRBD1; abundance: .; j_gene: TRBJ1-2; v_gene: TRBV2; CDR3nt: TGTGCCAGCAGTAATCAGGGGGACCGCTATGGCTACACCTTC; CDR3aa: CASSNQGDRYGYTF
d_gene: TRBD1; abundance: few; j_gene: TRBJ1-5; v_gene: TRBV6-6; CDR3nt: TGTGCCAGCAGTTACTACGGACAGGGAAATCAGCCCCAGCATTTT; CDR3aa: CASSYYGQGNQPQHF
d_gene: .; abundance: .; j_gene: TRBJ2-7; v_gene: TRBV7-8; CDR3nt: TGTGCCAGCAGCGGGGCCAGGAGCTCCTACGAGCAGTACTTC; CDR3aa: CASSGARSSYEQYF
d_gene: TRBD1; abundance: .; j_gene: TRBJ1-5; v_gene: TRBV28; CDR3nt: TGTGCCAGCAGTGATACACCGTATGGACAGGGGGCCCCCCAGCCCCAGCATTTT; CDR3aa: CASSDTPYGQGAPQPQHF
d_gene: TRBD2; abundance: once; j_gene: TRBJ2-1; v_gene: TRBV28; CDR3nt: TGTGCCAGCAGTCGAGACCTAGCGGGATCCTACAATGAGCAGTTCTTC; CDR3aa: CASSRDLAGSYNEQFF
d_gene: TRBD1; abundance: .; j_gene: TRBJ1-4; v_gene: TRBV19; CDR3nt: TGTGCCAGTAGTCCTCGGACAGGACTAAATGAAAAACTGTTTTTT; CDR3aa: CASSPRTGLNEKLFF
d_gene: .; abundance: .; j_gene: TRBJ2-1; v_gene: TRBV6-4; CDR3nt: TGTGCCAGCAGTGATACCGGTCGATACAATGAGCAGTTCTTC; CDR3aa: CASSDTGRYNEQFF
d_gene: TRBD2; abundance: .; j_gene: TRBJ2-6; v_gene: TRBV6-6; CDR3nt: TGTGCCAGCAGCCGAGGGACTAGCGGGAGATATGGGGCCAACGTCCTGACTTTC; CDR3aa: CASSRGTSGRYGANVLTF
d_gene: TRBD1; abundance: .; j_gene: TRBJ1-1; v_gene: TRBV11-1; CDR3nt: TGTGCCAGCAGCTTGGGACGGACAGGGATGAACACTGAAGCTTTCTTT; CDR3aa: CASSLGRTGMNTEAFF
d_gene: TRBD2; abundance: .; j_gene: TRBJ2-1; v_gene: TRBV2; CDR3nt: TGTGCCAGCAGTGAAGGAGTAGCGGGAGCCGGCTATGAGCAGTTCTTC; CDR3aa: CASSEGVAGAGYEQFF
d_gene: .; abundance: .; j_gene: TRBJ1-5; v_gene: TRBV24-1; CDR3nt: TGTGCCACCAGTGATTTAATCGGGGGTCCCCAGCATTTT; CDR3aa: CATSDLIGGPQHF
d_gene: TRBD2; abundance: once; j_gene: TRBJ2-3; v_gene: TRBV7-3; CDR3nt: TGTGCCAGCAGCTCCCTTGGCGGGAGGGGGGGCACAGATACGCAGTATTTT; CDR3aa: CASSSLGGRGGTDTQYF
d_gene: .; abundance: .; j_gene: TRBJ1-2; v_gene: TRBV4-2; CDR3nt: TGTGCCAGCAGCCAAGAAGTTAGCCAGGCGGGCTATGGCTACACCTTC; CDR3aa: CASSQEVSQAGYGYTF
d_gene: TRBD2; abundance: few; j_gene: TRBJ2-1; v_gene: TRBV5-1; CDR3nt: TGCGCCAGCAGCATACTAGCGGGGTCCTACAATGAGCAGTTCTTC; CDR3aa: CASSILAGSYNEQFF
d_gene: TRBD2; abundance: .; j_gene: TRBJ2-3; v_gene: TRBV4-2; CDR3nt: TGTGCCAGCAGCCAGGTTAGCGGGGGCGGAGGGACGCAGTATTTT; CDR3aa: CASSQVSGGGGTQYF
d_gene: TRBD1; abundance: .; j_gene: TRBJ2-7; v_gene: TRBV7-8; CDR3nt: TGTGCCAGCAGCTTATCCCGGGACAGGGGGAACTACGAGCAGTACTTC; CDR3aa: CASSLSRDRGNYEQYF
d_gene: .; abundance: .; j_gene: TRBJ2-7; v_gene: TRBV9; CDR3nt: TGTGCCAGCAGCGTTGGGGGGGCGCTGAACGAGCAGTACTTC; CDR3aa: CASSVGGALNEQYF